The rows below give T cell receptor beta chains drawn from one sample of a study of blood T cell repertoires in COVID-19. Profiled with immunoSEQ multiplex PCR; TCRdb holds only in-frame clones, not every one. The data contain approximately 190,000 clones, 84% of them seen just once; the ten biggest clones take up under 4%. The sample taken for sequencing was PBMCs or T cells enriched from blood (not recorded which). These receptors all come from a woman aged 25 to 39 who had been exposed to COVID-19. Both conserved end residues are part of each CDR3. Each record gives: D gene, CDR3 length, V gene, J gene, clone size, CDR3 protein, CDR3 DNA. A D gene is named only where the DNA matches it firmly. The size of a clone is reported for some rows only, either as once, few or many, or as a class for expanded clones.

NA	13	TRBV6-4	TRBJ2-1	NA	CASSAGTYNEQFF	TGTGCCAGCAGTGCCGGGACATACAATGAGCAGTTCTTC
NA	15	TRBV3-1/TRBV3-2	TRBJ1-1	NA	CASSQEGGGNTEAFF	TGTGCCAGCAGCCAAGAAGGCGGAGGGAACACTGAAGCTTTCTTT
NA	15	TRBV2	TRBJ1-4	NA	CATLKGDTPNEKLFF	TGTGCCACCTTAAAAGGGGACACACCTAATGAAAAACTGTTTTTT
NA	12	TRBV10-1	TRBJ1-5	few	CASSVGDQPQHF	TGCGCCAGCAGTGTAGGGGATCAGCCCCAGCATTTT
TRBD1	16	TRBV9	TRBJ1-6	NA	CASSVGPDRGDSPLHF	TGTGCCAGCAGCGTGGGCCCAGACAGGGGGGATTCACCCCTCCACTTT
NA	14	TRBV12-5	TRBJ2-5	NA	CASGPGDSQETQYF	TGTGCTAGTGGACCGGGGGACAGCCAAGAGACCCAGTACTTC
NA	13	TRBV6-6	TRBJ1-1	NA	CASSLGGNTEAFF	TGTGCCAGCAGTTTGGGAGGGAACACTGAAGCTTTCTTT
NA	15	TRBV7-7	TRBJ2-3	NA	CASSLGLRSTDTQYF	TGTGCTAGCAGCCTTGGACTAAGGAGCACAGATACGCAGTATTTT
TRBD1	14	TRBV19	TRBJ1-1	NA	CASSTPGTGIGAFF	TGTGCCAGTAGTACCCCCGGGACAGGGATAGGAGCTTTCTTT
NA	11	TRBV19	TRBJ1-1	NA	CASSIITEAFF	TGTGCCAGTAGTATCATCACTGAAGCTTTCTTT
NA	13	TRBV19	TRBJ1-3	NA	CASSTERGNTIYF	TGTGCCAGTAGTACCGAACGGGGAAACACCATATATTTT
TRBD1	16	TRBV29-1	TRBJ2-5	NA	CSVEDRRTGEGETQYF	TGCAGCGTTGAAGATCGAAGGACAGGGGAGGGGGAGACCCAGTACTTC
NA	15	TRBV6-5	TRBJ1-6	once	CASVQGGTYNSPLHF	TGTGCCAGCGTACAAGGGGGAACCTATAATTCACCCCTCCACTTT
NA	15	TRBV3-1/TRBV3-2	TRBJ1-1	NA	CASSSTGMGDTEAFF	TGTGCCAGCAGTTCCACAGGGATGGGTGACACTGAAGCTTTCTTT
NA	12	TRBV2	TRBJ2-7	NA	CATIDTNYEQYF	TGTGCCACCATCGACACGAACTACGAGCAGTACTTC
TRBD2	14	TRBV7-3	TRBJ2-1	few	CASSSSGGHNEQFF	TGTGCCAGCAGCTCTAGCGGGGGTCACAATGAGCAGTTCTTC
NA	14	TRBV4-1	TRBJ2-7	NA	CASSQGRGSYEQYF	TGCGCCAGCAGCCAAGGGCGGGGCTCCTACGAGCAGTACTTC
NA	13	TRBV9	TRBJ2-1	NA	CASSVGDINEQFF	TGTGCCAGCAGCGTAGGGGACATTAACGAGCAGTTCTTC
NA	14	TRBV5-6	TRBJ1-2	NA	CASSLPGAAYGYTF	TGTGCCAGCAGCTTGCCTGGGGCGGCCTATGGCTACACCTTC
TRBD1	15	TRBV6-6	TRBJ2-1	few	CASSYEQGVRNEQFF	TGTGCCAGCAGTTATGAACAGGGGGTTAGGAATGAGCAGTTCTTC
TRBD1	14	TRBV2	TRBJ1-2	NA	CASSEQGARYGYTF	TGTGCCAGCAGTGAACAGGGGGCAAGGTATGGCTACACCTTC
TRBD1	14	TRBV9	TRBJ1-2	NA	CASSVNDRVFGYTF	TGTGCCAGCAGCGTGAACGACAGGGTATTTGGCTACACCTTC
NA	13	TRBV19	TRBJ2-1	NA	CASKGETYNEQFF	TGTGCCAGTAAGGGGGAGACCTACAATGAGCAGTTCTTC
NA	14	TRBV18	TRBJ1-5	NA	CASSPGRDNQPQHF	TGTGCCAGCTCACCTGGGAGGGACAATCAGCCCCAGCATTTT
NA	13	TRBV11-1	TRBJ2-7	once	CASSRLGGSVQYF	TGTGCCAGCAGCCGCCTCGGGGGTTCGGTGCAGTACTTC
NA	16	TRBV27	TRBJ1-6	NA	CASSLATETYNSPLHF	TGTGCCAGCAGTTTAGCTACAGAGACCTATAATTCACCCCTCCACTTT
NA	14	TRBV4-3	TRBJ1-1	NA	CASSSTDANTEAFF	TGCGCCAGTTCCTCGACAGACGCCAACACTGAAGCTTTCTTT
NA	18	TRBV7-7	TRBJ2-2	NA	CASSSQGSGGTNTGELFF	TGTGCCAGCAGCTCACAAGGCTCAGGGGGGACAAACACCGGGGAGCTGTTTTTT
TRBD1	13	TRBV29-1	TRBJ1-2	NA	CSVEAGQGSGYTF	TGCAGCGTTGAAGCGGGACAGGGTTCTGGCTACACCTTC
NA	14	TRBV7-8	TRBJ1-1	NA	CASSLTGNLEAAFF	TGTGCCAGCAGCTTAACAGGGAACCTGGAGGCCGCTTTCTTT
NA	16	TRBV7-9	TRBJ1-6	NA	CASSLLGGGDNSPLHF	TGTGCCAGCAGCTTACTCGGGGGAGGCGATAATTCACCCCTCCACTTT
TRBD1	15	TRBV5-1	TRBJ1-1	NA	CASSIDRGVNTEAFF	TGCGCCAGCAGCATTGACAGGGGAGTGAACACTGAAGCTTTCTTT